Presented here are 30 T cell receptor beta chains from one specimen sequenced in a study of blood T cell repertoires in COVID-19. Produced via immunoSEQ multiplex PCR; TCRdb's table is partial and in-frame only. The sample lists about 250,000 clones; roughly nine tenths were seen once. The sequencing sample was made of peripheral blood. The receptors derive from a woman in her forties who had recovered from COVID-19.

The genes are TRBV7-2 and TRBJ1-1; 7 bases are a match to TRBD1. Germline V gene lookup returns CDR1 SGHTA and CDR2 FQGNSA. With V trimmed by 5 bases and J by 1 base, 7 bases remained unmatched. The CDR3 is made up of 15 amino acids. The chain's CDR3 is CASSPRDRRNTEAFF. In DNA form, the CDR3 reads TGTGCCAGCAGCCCTCGGGACAGACGGAACACTGAAGCTTTCTTT.

Note on this clone: The same CDR3 also results from other DNA sequences found in this sample. This chain uses TRBV12-3 or TRBV12-4 with TRBJ1-1; no clear D. V was shortened by 3 bases and J by 1 base, with 3 bases between the two germline ends. This CDR3 contains 12 residues. For the CDR3, the DNA is TGTGCCAGCAGTTTCGGGAACACTGAAGCTTTCTTT. This translates into CASSFGNTEAFF.

This chain links TRBV6-5 with TRBJ2-7, with a weak D call TRBD2 (5 bases). The CDR3 is 14 residues long. Germline CDR1 is MNHEY and CDR2 is SVGAGI. V dropped 6 bases and J dropped 3 bases, with 15 bases sitting between them. The CDR3 DNA follows: TGTGCCAGCAGAATGGACTCCGGCCGCTACGAGCAGTACTTC. Translating it yields CASRMDSGRYEQYF.

This chain connects TRBV19 to TRBJ2-3; TRBD2 agrees at 8 bases. Germline CDR1 reads LNHDA; CDR2 reads SQIVND (reference sequence). The CDR3 totals 16 residues. V gave up 5 bases and J gave up 3 bases; unmatched junction bases: 10. CDR3 loop: CASSPQAGVATDTQYF. The CDR3 DNA is TGTGCCAGTAGTCCGCAAGCGGGAGTGGCGACAGATACGCAGTATTTT.

This clone is medium-sized. CDR3 in amino acids: CASSLLQGGNTEAFF. The DNA of the CDR3 is TGTGCCAGCAGCTTATTACAGGGGGGAAACACTGAAGCTTTCTTT. The rearrangement uses TRBV7-8 and TRBJ1-1, with 8 nucleotides matching TRBD1. The junction had 4 bases not matched to a gene; V was cut back by 2 bases and J by 2 bases. Germline loops: CDR1 SGHVS, CDR2 FQNEAQ. The CDR3 has 15 residues.

Only a few counts were recorded for this clone. The chain carries TRBV2 and TRBJ1-6; 9 nucleotides agree with TRBD1. CDR1 is SNHLY, CDR2 FYNNEI, per germline. This CDR3 region has 15 residues. Trimming cost V 6 bases and J 10 bases; bases outside gene matches: 10. This chain's CDR3 is CASRGEQTGGSPLHF. CDR3 bases: TGTGCCAGCAGAGGGGAACAGACAGGGGGGTCACCCCTCCACTTT.

The rearrangement uses TRBV6-6 and TRBJ1-5, with D maybe TRBD1 (6 bases). The CDR3 has 12 residues. Trimming shortened V by 6 bases and J by 6 bases, and 9 bases separated the two germline ends. Germline CDR1 MNHNY, CDR2 SVGAGI (reference sequence). The CDR3 nucleotides read TGTGCCAGCAGCCTGGGGGCTCAGCCCCAGCATTTT. It specifies CASSLGAQPQHF.

The chain is built from TRBV10-3 and TRBJ2-2, with D possibly matching TRBD1 (5 bases). This CDR3 spans 15 amino acids. Germline CDR1 is ENHRY and CDR2 is SYGVKD. The germline V and J ends were trimmed by 2 bases and 4 bases, with 11 bases remaining between them. Here the CDR3 DNA reads TGTGCCATCAGTGAGCCAGGGTCGATCACCGGGGAGCTGTTTTTT. This sequence encodes CAISEPGSITGELFF.

The chain combines TRBV21-1 with TRBJ1-4; the table's D call, TRBD1, was not checked against the DNA. TRBV21-1 is shown as a pseudogene. The CDR3 is made up of 18 amino acids. The CDR3 bases are TGTGCCAGCAGCTTAGGCTGGGACAGGGCTGCAACTAATGAAAAACTGTTTTTT. It codes for CASSLGWDRAATNEKLFF.

The chain combines TRBV6-5 with TRBJ1-5; perhaps TRBD1 as D (6 bases). The CDR3 is 12 amino acids. Trimming removed 6 bases from V and 5 bases from J, with 8 bases in between. CDR1 MNHEY and CDR2 SVGAGI come from the germline V gene. The CDR3 reads CASRDSYQPQHF. CDR3 sequence (DNA): TGTGCCAGCAGGGACAGTTATCAGCCCCAGCATTTT.

This sequence joins TRBV7-9 and TRBJ2-1; D gene uncertain. Trimming shortened V by 5 bases and J by 4 bases, and 9 bases separated the two germline ends. Germline assignment: CDR1 SEHNR and CDR2 FQNEAQ (reference sequence). The CDR3 runs 13 residues. CDR3 bases: TGTGCCAGCAGCCAAAGCCATTACAATGAGCAGTTCTTC. It specifies CASSQSHYNEQFF.

This sequence joins TRBV11-2 and TRBJ1-2; tentative D call: TRBD1 (5 bases). The CDR3 contains 13 residues. From germline, CDR1 is SGHAT and CDR2 FQNNGV. Trimming stripped 0 bases from V and 8 bases from J, with 10 bases between. This CDR3 is CASSLEGQGGYTF. CDR3 bases: TGTGCCAGCAGCTTAGAGGGGCAAGGCGGCTACACCTTC.

The chain has TRBV7-3 and TRBJ2-5; the D gene is possibly TRBD1 (5 bases). The germline V and J ends were trimmed by 5 bases and 0 bases, with 7 bases remaining between them. CDR1 and CDR2 (germline): SGHTA, FQGTGA. The CDR3 length is 13 residues. The CDR3 sequence: CASSLDNQETQYF. CDR3 nucleotide sequence: TGTGCCAGCAGCCTGGACAACCAAGAGACCCAGTACTTC.

This sequence joins TRBV19 and TRBJ1-1; maybe TRBD1 (5 bases). CDR1 and CDR2 (germline): LNHDA, SQIVND (reference sequence). This CDR3 has 14 residues. Trimming left V 6 bases short and J 1 base short, with 12 bases between. CDR3 DNA: TGTGCCAGTAGCAGCGACAGAGCGAACACTGAAGCTTTCTTT. Translating gives CASSSDRANTEAFF. Combining the CDR3 with reference TRBV19 and TRBJ1-1 gives the whole variable domain DGGITQSPKYLFRKEGQNVTLSCEQNLNHDAMYWYRQDPGQGLRLIYYSQIVNDFQKGDIAEGYSVSREKKESFPLTVTSAQKNPTAFYLCASSSDRANTEAFFGQGTRLTVV.

The gene calls are TRBV7-6 and TRBJ2-2, with 8 positions matching TRBD2. The CDR3 is 16 residues long. Germline V gives CDR1 SGHVS, CDR2 FNYEAQ. V dropped 2 bases and J dropped 1; count of bases not matched to a gene: 3. The CDR3 region is CASSLTGRENTGELFF. The CDR3 region has the DNA TGTGCCAGCAGCTTAACCGGGAGGGAGAACACCGGGGAGCTGTTTTTT. The whole variable domain, remainder taken from reference TRBV7-6 and TRBJ2-2, is GAGVSQSPRYKVTKRGQDVALRCDPISGHVSLYWYRQALGQGPEFLTYFNYEAQQDKSGLPNDRFSAERPEGSISTLTIQRTEQRDSAMYRCASSLTGRENTGELFFGEGSRLTVL.

The chain has TRBV19 and TRBJ2-3; D unclear. Trimming left V 5 bases short and J 0 bases short, with 9 bases between. CDR3 length: 14 amino acids. Germline V CDR1 and CDR2: LNHDA, SQIVND (reference sequence). The CDR3 sequence: CASSPLRSTDTQYF. The CDR3 region has the DNA TGTGCCAGTAGTCCCCTGAGAAGCACAGATACGCAGTATTTT.

The chain uses TRBV7-2 and TRBJ2-2; no definite D call. The V and J ends lost 2 bases and 1 base respectively, with 5 bases between them. There are 14 residues in the CDR3. CDR1 and CDR2 from the germline V gene are SGHTA and FQGNSA. The CDR3 region has the DNA TGTGCCAGCAGCTTAATATGGAACACCGGGGAGCTGTTTTTT. Encoded protein: CASSLIWNTGELFF. The whole variable domain, filled in from reference TRBV7-2 and TRBJ2-2, reads GAGVSQSPSNKVTEKGKDVELRCDPISGHTALYWYRQSLGQGLEFLIYFQGNSAPDKSGLPSDRFSAERTGGSVSTLTIQRTQQEDSAVYLCASSLIWNTGELFFGEGSRLTVL.

The CDR3 DNA reads as TGTGCCAGTAGCCGCCGACAGGGGGCGGACAATGAGCAGTTCTTC. Translation gives CASSRRQGADNEQFF. The chain carries TRBV19 and TRBJ2-1; 10 bases fit TRBD1. CDR3 length equals 15 residues. Germline assignment: CDR1 LNHDA and CDR2 SQIVND (reference sequence). V was pared by 6 bases and J by 5 bases, with 7 bases of the junction left unmatched.

This chain joins TRBV4-1 and TRBJ2-4; D is possibly TRBD1 (7 bases). V was pared by 1 base and J by 2 bases, with 15 bases between. Per the germline V gene, CDR1 is MGHRA and CDR2 is YSYEKL. CDR3 length: 17 amino acids. The CDR3 is CASSQVQGGGSKNIQYF. As DNA, the CDR3 is TGCGCCAGCAGCCAAGTCCAGGGGGGCGGTTCCAAAAACATTCAGTACTTC.

CDR3 DNA: TGTGCCAGCAGCGTAAACAGGAATGGCTACACCTTC. Protein product: CASSVNRNGYTF. The chain couples TRBV9 to TRBJ1-2, with D maybe TRBD1 (5 bases). This CDR3 comprises 12 residues. The V gene lost 1 base and the J gene lost 6 bases, with 7 bases spanning the gap. Germline CDR1 is SGDLS and CDR2 is YYNGEE. Supplemented by reference TRBV9 and TRBJ1-2, the full variable domain reads DSGVTQTPKHLITATGQRVTLRCSPRSGDLSVYWYQQSLDQGLQFLIQYYNGEERAKGNILERFSAQQFPDLHSELNLSSLELGDSALYFCASSVNRNGYTFGSGTRLTVV.

In DNA form, the CDR3 reads TGTGCCAGCAGCTGGGGGTTAGCGGGAGACACCGGGGAGCTGTTTTTT. Translating it yields CASSWGLAGDTGELFF. The chain has TRBV13 and TRBJ2-2; 9 bases agree with TRBD2. The V and J ends lost 4 bases and 3 bases, in that order; junction bases with no gene match: 6. Germline CDR1 reads PRHDT; CDR2 reads FYEKMQ (reference sequence). The CDR3 is 16 amino acids.

CDR3 bases: TGTGCCAGCAGGACCCGGGACAGAGAGTCCTACGAGCAGTACTTC. This gives the protein CASRTRDRESYEQYF. This sequence joins TRBV28 and TRBJ2-7; 7 nucleotides align to TRBD1. CDR1 and CDR2 from the germline V gene are MDHEN and SYDVKM. The CDR3 totals 15 residues. V shed 6 bases, J shed 1 base, and the junction held 9 bases outside the gene matches.

The chain uses TRBV9 and TRBJ2-1, with D possibly being TRBD2 (5 bases). Trimming took 4 bases from V and 0 from J, leaving 11 bases between them. The CDR3 is 15 residues long. The germline CDR1 and CDR2 sequences are SGDLS and YYNGEE. The CDR3 here is CASSITGSSYNEQFF. The CDR3 DNA reads as TGTGCCAGCAGCATCACGGGGTCCTCCTACAATGAGCAGTTCTTC.

The chain recombines TRBV5-1 with TRBJ1-4, with 8 nucleotides matching TRBD1. Germline CDR1 and CDR2: SGHRS and YFSETQ. CDR3 length: 13 amino acids. V was clipped by 2 bases and J by 7 bases; unmatched bases: 1. This CDR3 is CASSFDRGEKLFF. CDR3 sequence (DNA): TGCGCCAGCAGCTTCGACAGGGGTGAAAAACTGTTTTTT.

V gene TRBV7-8 combines with J gene TRBJ2-1, with TRBD1 as a possible D gene (5 bases). V was clipped by 1 base and J by 7 bases, with 14 bases between them. CDR1 is SGHVS and CDR2 is FQNEAQ in the germline V gene. This CDR3 contains 15 residues. This chain's CDR3 is CASSLDAGLRNEQFF. The CDR3 DNA reads as TGTGCCAGCAGCTTAGACGCAGGGCTCAGGAATGAGCAGTTCTTC.

The chain couples TRBV9 to TRBJ2-2; TRBD2 agrees at 7 bases. V was clipped by 3 bases and J by 3 bases; unmatched bases: 5. Germline values: CDR1 SGDLS, CDR2 YYNGEE. The length of the CDR3 is 15 residues. The CDR3 loop reads CASSDTGLHTGELFF. The DNA for the CDR3 is TGTGCCAGCAGCGATACGGGACTACACACCGGGGAGCTGTTTTTT.

CDR3: CASTKSGANVLTF. The CDR3 nucleotides read TGTGCCAGCACCAAATCTGGGGCCAACGTCCTGACTTTC. The genes are TRBV6-5 and TRBJ2-6; D gene ambiguous. V lost 7 bases and J lost 1, with 5 bases in between. The length of the CDR3 is 13 residues. Germline V CDR1 and CDR2: MNHEY, SVGAGI.

The CDR3 spells CAISEEPRDSPLHF. The DNA for the CDR3 is TGTGCCATCAGTGAAGAACCACGAGATTCACCCCTCCACTTT. The gene calls are TRBV10-3 and TRBJ1-6; D is ambiguous. The V and J ends lost 3 bases and 8 bases respectively, with 11 bases between them. Per the germline V gene, CDR1 is ENHRY and CDR2 is SYGVKD. This CDR3 comprises 14 residues.

This chain uses TRBV12-3 or TRBV12-4 with TRBJ2-7, with TRBD2 identical over 10 bases. This CDR3 is 13 amino acids long. J lost 7 bases, V lost 6 bases, and 6 bases had no gene match. CDR3 loop: CASSRSGRGEQYV. CDR3 nucleotide sequence: TGTGCCAGCAGCCGCAGCGGGAGGGGAGAGCAGTACGTC.

The V and J genes are TRBV10-3 and TRBJ1-4, with a possible D match to TRBD1 (5 bases). Germline V lookup: CDR1 ENHRY, CDR2 SYGVKD. The CDR3 spans 13 residues. Trimming removed 9 bases from V and 5 bases from J, with 13 bases in between. The CDR3 DNA sequence: TGTGCCATAGGAGGGACGGTCAATGAAAAACTGTTTTTT. The encoded protein is CAIGGTVNEKLFF.